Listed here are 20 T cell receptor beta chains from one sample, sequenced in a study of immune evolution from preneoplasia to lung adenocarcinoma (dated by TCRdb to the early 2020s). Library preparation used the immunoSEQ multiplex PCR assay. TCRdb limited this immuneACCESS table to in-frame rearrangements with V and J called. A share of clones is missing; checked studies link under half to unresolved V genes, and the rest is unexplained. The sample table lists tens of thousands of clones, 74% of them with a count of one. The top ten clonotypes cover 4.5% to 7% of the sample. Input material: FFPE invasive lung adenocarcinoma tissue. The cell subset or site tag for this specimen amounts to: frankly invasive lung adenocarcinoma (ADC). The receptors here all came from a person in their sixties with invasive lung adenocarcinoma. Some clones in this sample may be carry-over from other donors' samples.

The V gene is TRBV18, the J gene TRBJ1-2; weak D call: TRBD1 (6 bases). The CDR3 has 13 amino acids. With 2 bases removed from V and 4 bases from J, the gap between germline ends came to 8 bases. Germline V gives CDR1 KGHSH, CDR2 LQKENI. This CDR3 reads CASSPGGAYGYTF. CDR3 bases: TGTGCCAGCTCACCAGGGGGCGCCTATGGCTACACCTTC.

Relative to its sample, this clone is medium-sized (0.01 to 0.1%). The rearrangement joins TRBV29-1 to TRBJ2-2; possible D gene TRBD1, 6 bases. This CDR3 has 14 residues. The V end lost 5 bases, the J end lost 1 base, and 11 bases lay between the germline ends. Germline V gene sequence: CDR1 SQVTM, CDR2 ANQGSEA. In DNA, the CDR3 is TGCAGCGTTAACCAGGACAGGAACACCGGGGAGCTGTTTTTT. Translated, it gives CSVNQDRNTGELFF.

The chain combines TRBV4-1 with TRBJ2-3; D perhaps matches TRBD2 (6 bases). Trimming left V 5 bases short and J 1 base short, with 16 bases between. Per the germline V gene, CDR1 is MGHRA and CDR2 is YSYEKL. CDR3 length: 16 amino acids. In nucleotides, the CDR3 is TGCGCCAGCAGCAATCGGGAGATCGAGGGCACAGATACGCAGTATTTT. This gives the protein CASSNREIEGTDTQYF.

CDR3: CASSRQTGNTIYF. The CDR3 DNA reads TGTGCCAGCAGTCGGCAGACTGGAAACACCATATATTTT. V is TRBV28 and J is TRBJ1-3; D unclear. The CDR3 covers 13 residues. Germline CDR1 MDHEN, CDR2 SYDVKM. V lost 5 bases, J lost 2 bases, and 7 bases lay in between.

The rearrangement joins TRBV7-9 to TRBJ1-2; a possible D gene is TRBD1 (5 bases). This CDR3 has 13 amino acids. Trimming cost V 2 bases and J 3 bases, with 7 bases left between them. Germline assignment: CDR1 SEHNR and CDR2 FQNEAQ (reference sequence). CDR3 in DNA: TGTGCCAGCAGCTTACAGGGCCACTATGGCTACACCTTC. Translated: CASSLQGHYGYTF.

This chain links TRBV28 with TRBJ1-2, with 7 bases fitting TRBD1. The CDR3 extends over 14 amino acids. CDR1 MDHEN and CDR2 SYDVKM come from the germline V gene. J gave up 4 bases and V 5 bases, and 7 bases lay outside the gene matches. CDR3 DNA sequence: TGTGCCAGCAGTATTCCCCAGGGGGGCTATGGCTACACCTTC. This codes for CASSIPQGGYGYTF.

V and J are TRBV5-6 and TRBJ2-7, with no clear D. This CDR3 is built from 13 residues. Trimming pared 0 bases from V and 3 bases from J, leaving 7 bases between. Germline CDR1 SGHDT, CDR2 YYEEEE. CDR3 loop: CASSLALGYEQYF. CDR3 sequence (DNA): TGTGCCAGCAGCTTGGCTCTTGGCTACGAGCAGTACTTC.

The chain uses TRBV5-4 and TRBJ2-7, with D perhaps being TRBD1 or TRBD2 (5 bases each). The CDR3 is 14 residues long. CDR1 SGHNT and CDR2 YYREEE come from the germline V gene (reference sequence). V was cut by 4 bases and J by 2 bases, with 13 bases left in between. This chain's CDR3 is CASSAGTDTYEQYF. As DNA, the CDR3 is TGTGCCAGCAGCGCAGGGACGGATACCTACGAGCAGTACTTC.

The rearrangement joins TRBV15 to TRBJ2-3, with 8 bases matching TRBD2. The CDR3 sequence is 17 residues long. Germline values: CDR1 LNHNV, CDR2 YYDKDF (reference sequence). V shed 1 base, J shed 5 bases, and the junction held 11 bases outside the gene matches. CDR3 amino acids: CATSRGYSGKGIDTQYF. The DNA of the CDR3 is TGTGCCACCAGCAGAGGGTATAGCGGGAAAGGTATAGATACGCAGTATTTT. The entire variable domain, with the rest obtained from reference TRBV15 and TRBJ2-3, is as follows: DAMVIQNPRYQVTQFGKPVTLSCSQTLNHNVMYWYQQKSSQAPKLLFHYYDKDFNNEADTPDNFQSRRPNTSFCFLDIRSPGLGDTAMYLCATSRGYSGKGIDTQYFGPGTRLTVL.

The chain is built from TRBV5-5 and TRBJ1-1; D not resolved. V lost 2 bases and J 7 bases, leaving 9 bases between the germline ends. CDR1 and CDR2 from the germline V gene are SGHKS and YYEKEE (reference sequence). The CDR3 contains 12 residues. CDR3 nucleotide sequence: TGTGCCAGCAGCTTTGTCGGGATTGAAGCTTTCTTT. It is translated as CASSFVGIEAFF.

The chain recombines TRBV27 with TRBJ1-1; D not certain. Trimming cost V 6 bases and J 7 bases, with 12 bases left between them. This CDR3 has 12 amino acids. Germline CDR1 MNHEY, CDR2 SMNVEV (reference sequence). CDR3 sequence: CASREGSHEAFF. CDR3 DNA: TGTGCCAGCAGGGAAGGGTCGCATGAAGCTTTCTTT.

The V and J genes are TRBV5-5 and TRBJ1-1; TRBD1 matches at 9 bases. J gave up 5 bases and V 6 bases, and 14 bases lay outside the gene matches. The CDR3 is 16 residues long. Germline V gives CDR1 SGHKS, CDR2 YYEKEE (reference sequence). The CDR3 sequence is CASTREDRGLTTEAFF. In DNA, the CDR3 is TGTGCCAGCACCCGCGAGGACAGGGGTTTGACTACTGAAGCTTTCTTT.

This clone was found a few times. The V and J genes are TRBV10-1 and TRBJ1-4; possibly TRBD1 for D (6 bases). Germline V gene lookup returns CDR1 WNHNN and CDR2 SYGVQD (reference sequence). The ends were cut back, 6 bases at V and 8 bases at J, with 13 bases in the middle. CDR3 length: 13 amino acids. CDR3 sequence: CASREGGREKLFF. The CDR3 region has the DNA TGCGCCAGCAGGGAAGGGGGTAGGGAAAAACTGTTTTTT.

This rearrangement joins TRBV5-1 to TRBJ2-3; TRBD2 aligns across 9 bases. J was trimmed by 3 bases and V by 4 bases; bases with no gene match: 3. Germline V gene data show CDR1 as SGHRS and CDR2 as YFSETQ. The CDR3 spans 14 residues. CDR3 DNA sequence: TGCGCCAGCAGCAGGACTAGCGAAACAGATACGCAGTATTTT. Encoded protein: CASSRTSETDTQYF.

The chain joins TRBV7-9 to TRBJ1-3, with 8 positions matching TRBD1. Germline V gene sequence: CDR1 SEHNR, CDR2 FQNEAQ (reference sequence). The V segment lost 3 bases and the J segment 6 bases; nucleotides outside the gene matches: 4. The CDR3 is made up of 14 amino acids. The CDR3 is CASSFGQGENTIYF. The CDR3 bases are TGTGCCAGCAGCTTCGGACAGGGAGAAAACACCATATATTTT.

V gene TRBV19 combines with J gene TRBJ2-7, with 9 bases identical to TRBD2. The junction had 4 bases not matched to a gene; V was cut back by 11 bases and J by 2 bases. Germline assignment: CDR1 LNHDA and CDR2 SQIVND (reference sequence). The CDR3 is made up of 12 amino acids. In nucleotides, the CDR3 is TGTGCCGTGACTAGCGGAGCCTACGAGCAGTACTTC. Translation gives CAVTSGAYEQYF.

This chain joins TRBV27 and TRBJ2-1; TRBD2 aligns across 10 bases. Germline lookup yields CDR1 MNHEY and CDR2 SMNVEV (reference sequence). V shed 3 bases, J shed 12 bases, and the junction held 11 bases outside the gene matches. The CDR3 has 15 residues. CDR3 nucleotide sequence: TGTGCCAGCAGTTTCTCCGGACTAGCGGCTTCCGGGCAGTTCTTC. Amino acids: CASSFSGLAASGQFF.

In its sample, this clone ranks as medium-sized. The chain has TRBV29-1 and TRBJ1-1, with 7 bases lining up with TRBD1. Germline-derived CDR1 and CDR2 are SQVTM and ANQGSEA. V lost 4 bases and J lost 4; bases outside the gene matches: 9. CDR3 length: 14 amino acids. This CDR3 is CSVASPTGTTEAFF. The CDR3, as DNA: TGCAGCGTTGCTAGCCCGACAGGGACCACTGAAGCTTTCTTT.

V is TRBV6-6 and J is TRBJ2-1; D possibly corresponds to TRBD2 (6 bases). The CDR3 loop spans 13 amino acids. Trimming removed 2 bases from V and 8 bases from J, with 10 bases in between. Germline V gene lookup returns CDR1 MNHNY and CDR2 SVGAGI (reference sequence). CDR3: CASSYPSVDEQFF. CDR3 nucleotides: TGTGCCAGCAGTTACCCTAGCGTCGATGAGCAGTTCTTC.

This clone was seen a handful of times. The CDR3 sequence is CASRRTGEETQYF. The CDR3, as DNA: TGCGCCAGCAGACGGACAGGGGAGGAGACCCAGTACTTC. The gene calls are TRBV5-1 and TRBJ2-5; 9 bases fit TRBD1. The V and J ends lost 5 bases and 5 bases, in that order; junction bases with no gene match: 4. Germline CDR1 reads SGHRS; CDR2 reads YFSETQ. CDR3 length equals 13 residues.